This T cell receptor (beta chain) was profiled in a study of blood T cell repertoires in COVID-19. Produced via immunoSEQ multiplex PCR; TCRdb's table is partial and in-frame only. In the table there are around 150,000 clones, approximately 91% of which are singletons. The TCR sequence derives from a man younger than 35 with acute or convalescent COVID-19. Sequencing was done on a sample of peripheral blood.

Written as DNA, the CDR3 is TGTGCCAGCAGTTACGCTATGCCGCGACAGGGTTATGGCTACACCTTC. Its protein is CASSYAMPRQGYGYTF. The genes are TRBV6-5 and TRBJ1-2; TRBD1 matches at 7 bases. The CDR3 is 16 residues long. Germline trimming cut 2 bases from V and 5 bases from J; bases unmatched to any gene: 11. Germline assignment: CDR1 MNHEY and CDR2 SVGAGI.